The present entry profiles one T cell receptor beta chain with its context. The treatment is: randomized to nivolumab then ipilimumab (arm A) or the reverse (arm B). Patients had received no earlier DNA-damaging chemotherapy. Sorted cells were live CD3+CD8+, lacking CD19 and CD56, from PBMCs. This specimen belongs to a study of sequential checkpoint blockade in melanoma. Study-level information: Patients were randomized 1:1 to nivolumab-then-ipilimumab or ipilimumab-then-nivolumab first-line. Maintenance nivolumab came after either treatment sequence.

Using immunoSEQ multiplex PCR, the repertoire was profiled, and TCRdb retains in-frame clones only, with some absent. The sample has 20,000 to 25,000 clones, more than 80% seen once. The germline gives CDR1 MNHEY, CDR2 SMNVEV (reference sequence). The CDR3 is made up of 13 amino acids. V shed 4 bases and J shed 4 bases, with 10 bases lying between them. This chain joins TRBV27 and TRBJ1-1; possibly TRBD1 for D (5 bases). The sequence came from a human donor with melanoma. The source was CD8+ T cells sorted from blood (inferred from file names), collected from a patient given nivolumab and ipilimumab in sequence. CDR3 bases: TGTGCCAGCAGTTACGGGGGTATCACTGAAGCTTTCTTT. Encoded protein: CASSYGGITEAFF.